What follows are 24 T cell receptor beta chains derived from one specimen sequenced in a study of cytomegalovirus exposure and HLA in healthy donors. Primers: 60 Vbeta forward and 13 Jbeta reverse. The table came from immunoSEQ multiplex PCR; TCRdb's copy has only in-frame clones and leaves some out. The sample records about 150,000 clones, about 70% being singletons. The sequenced sample consisted of PBMCs. These receptors originate from a man between 25 and 39 years old in good health and CMV-seropositive.

The V call is TRBV7-3, the J call TRBJ2-3; 14 bases match TRBD2. This CDR3 spans 18 amino acids. Trimming at V came to 6 bases and at J to 4 bases, leaving 12 bases not matched to a gene. CDR1 and CDR2 (germline): SGHTA, FQGTGA. The CDR3, as DNA: TGTGCCAGCAGTACCTTTGGGGGACTAGCGGGAGTCCCAGATACGCAGTATTTT. The encoded protein is CASSTFGGLAGVPDTQYF. Full variable domain (outside the CDR3, taken from reference TRBV7-3 and TRBJ2-3): GAGVSQTPSNKVTEKGKYVELRCDPISGHTALYWYRQSLGQGPEFLIYFQGTGAADDSGLPNDRFFAVRPEGSVSTLKIQRTERGDSAVYLCASSTFGGLAGVPDTQYFGPGTRLTVL.

The DNA for the CDR3 is TGTGCCAGCAGCCGAAAGCTCCCGAGGGGCAATCAGCCCCAGCATTTT. Its protein product is CASSRKLPRGNQPQHF. The V and J genes are TRBV28 and TRBJ1-5, with D unclear. This CDR3 comprises 16 residues. The germline gives CDR1 MDHEN, CDR2 SYDVKM. V lost 6 bases and J lost 2, with 17 bases in between.

As to this clone: The identical CDR3 is also encoded by other nucleotide sequences in the sample. This chain connects TRBV10-3 to TRBJ1-2; D remains unclear. The V end was cut by 11 bases, the J end by 6 bases, with 16 bases between. CDR1 and CDR2 (germline): ENHRY, SYGVKD. The CDR3 totals 12 residues. CDR3 in amino acids: CAVRGSSDGYTF. CDR3 sequence (DNA): TGTGCCGTTCGAGGTTCGTCGGATGGCTACACCTTC.

This clone was observed once. The V call is TRBV6-5, the J call TRBJ2-3; D is unresolved. The CDR3 is 14 amino acids. Germline V gene sequence: CDR1 MNHEY, CDR2 SVGAGI. Trimming left V 2 bases short and J 3 bases short, with 9 bases between. Written as DNA, the CDR3 is TGTGCCAGCAGTTACGGCCAGTGGACAGATACGCAGTATTTT. Translated, it gives CASSYGQWTDTQYF.

V gene TRBV7-6 combines with J gene TRBJ1-5, with 10 positions matching TRBD1. The CDR3 spans 15 residues. Trimming at V came to 6 bases and at J to 7 bases, leaving 9 bases not matched to a gene. CDR1 is SGHVS, CDR2 FNYEAQ, per germline. CDR3 loop: CASSRGTGEGQPQHF. The CDR3 nucleotides are TGTGCCAGCAGTCGAGGGACAGGGGAGGGCCAGCCCCAGCATTTT.

The chain couples TRBV15 to TRBJ2-7; TRBD2 matches at 14 bases. The CDR3 is 17 residues long. With V trimmed by 5 bases and J by 4 bases, 10 bases remained unmatched. The germline gives CDR1 LNHNV, CDR2 YYDKDF (reference sequence). The CDR3: CATSRGLAGGPSYEQYF. CDR3 DNA sequence: TGTGCCACCAGCCGTGGACTAGCGGGAGGCCCAAGTTACGAGCAGTACTTC.

The DNA of the CDR3 is TGTGCCAGCAGTGCGACAGCTTTGTCGGGTCAGCCCCAGCATTTT. It codes for CASSATALSGQPQHF. The gene calls are TRBV27 and TRBJ1-5; tentative D call: TRBD1 (5 bases). CDR1 and CDR2 from the germline V gene are MNHEY and SMNVEV (reference sequence). V was shortened by 5 bases and J by 6 bases, with 17 bases between the two germline ends. The CDR3 loop spans 15 amino acids.

Concerning this clone: A read error may account for a junction end that differs from germline. Here the CDR3 reads CASRDPSRPQRF. The CDR3, as DNA: TGTGCCAGCCGTGACCCCAGTCGGCCCCAGCGTTTT. V is TRBV6-6 and J is TRBJ1-5; D ambiguous. The CDR3 runs to 12 residues. CDR1 is MNHNY, CDR2 SVGAGI, per germline (reference sequence).

This clone was seen more than once but under ten times. The gene calls are TRBV7-8 and TRBJ2-3, with 7 bases matching TRBD2. With V trimmed by 1 base and J by 14 bases, 6 bases remained unmatched. Germline V gene lookup returns CDR1 SGHVS and CDR2 FQNEAQ. The CDR3 consists of 12 residues. CDR3 in DNA: TGTGCCAGCAGCTTAGAAACCGGGACTACGTATTTT. It is translated as CASSLETGTTYF.

J is TRBJ2-3 and V is TRBV4-2, with 7 bases identical to TRBD1. The CDR3 sequence is 14 residues long. Germline loops: CDR1 LGHNA, CDR2 YNFKEQ. V lost 4 bases, J lost 6 bases, and 7 bases stayed unmatched. The CDR3 protein is CASSPDRASDTQYF. The CDR3 DNA follows: TGTGCCAGCAGCCCCGACAGGGCCTCGGATACGCAGTATTTT.

This chain joins TRBV30 and TRBJ1-5; a weak D match, TRBD1 (5 bases). The CDR3 loop spans 14 amino acids. Trimming pared 5 bases from V and 7 bases from J, leaving 18 bases between. Germline V gives CDR1 GTSNPN, CDR2 SVGIG (reference sequence). CDR3 sequence (DNA): TGTGCCTGGGGGGCAGGGCAGGGTGGCCAGCCCCAGCATTTT. Translation: CAWGAGQGGQPQHF.

This clone has a single count. CDR3 sequence reads: CASSLSFEDEAFF. The CDR3 DNA reads TGTGCCAGCAGCTTATCGTTCGAGGATGAAGCTTTCTTT. The chain carries TRBV7-9 and TRBJ1-1; D call uncertain. CDR1 SEHNR and CDR2 FQNEAQ come from the germline V gene (reference sequence). The ends were cut back, 2 bases at V and 7 bases at J, with 11 bases in the middle. This CDR3 is built from 13 residues.

V and J are TRBV4-1 and TRBJ2-7, with 8 nucleotides matching TRBD2. Germline CDR1 reads MGHRA; CDR2 reads YSYEKL. There are 15 residues in the CDR3. The V and J ends lost 0 bases and 2 bases, in that order; junction bases with no gene match: 3. The CDR3 bases are TGCGCCAGCAGCCAAGAAAGAGCGGGGGCCTACGAGCAGTACTTC. It encodes CASSQERAGAYEQYF.

The chain uses TRBV9 and TRBJ1-2, with 7 bases that match TRBD1. In germline, CDR1 is SGDLS, CDR2 YYNGEE. The V segment lost 4 bases and the J segment 0 bases; nucleotides outside the gene matches: 6. CDR3 length equals 15 residues. The CDR3 bases are TGTGCCAGCAGCTCGAGACAGGGCCCTAACTATGGCTACACCTTC. Amino acids: CASSSRQGPNYGYTF.

This clone appeared a few times. The chain employs TRBV2 and TRBJ2-1; 11 nucleotides agree with TRBD2. The germline V gene has CDR1 SNHLY and CDR2 FYNNEI. V shed 4 bases and J 6 bases; nucleotides not matched to a gene: 5. The CDR3 is 15 residues long. The CDR3 loop is CASSVLAGVGNEQFF. The CDR3, as DNA: TGTGCCAGCAGTGTACTAGCGGGAGTGGGCAATGAGCAGTTCTTC. Full variable domain (remainder filled in from reference TRBV2 and TRBJ2-1): EPEVTQTPSHQVTQMGQEVILRCVPISNHLYFYWYRQILGQKVEFLVSFYNNEISEKSEIFDDQFSVERPDGSNFTLKIRSTKLEDSAMYFCASSVLAGVGNEQFFGPGTRLTVL.

V usage is TRBV7-9 and J usage is TRBJ1-2; D is unclear. With 1 base removed from V and 10 bases from J, the gap between germline ends came to 10 bases. Per the germline V gene, CDR1 is SEHNR and CDR2 is FQNEAQ (reference sequence). This CDR3 is 12 amino acids long. CDR3 protein: CASSLESGPYTF. The CDR3 coding sequence is TGTGCCAGCAGCTTAGAGAGCGGACCCTACACCTTC. The variable domain in full, with the rest retrieved from reference TRBV7-9 and TRBJ1-2, is DTGVSQNPRHKITKRGQNVTFRCDPISEHNRLYWYRQTLGQGPEFLTYFQNEAQLEKSRLLSDRFSAERPKGSFSTLEIQRTEQGDSAMYLCASSLESGPYTFGSGTRLTVV.

The gene calls are TRBV10-2 and TRBJ2-7; 8 bases align to TRBD1. The CDR3 is 14 residues long. Germline values: CDR1 WSHSY, CDR2 SAAADI. Trimming removed 5 bases from V and 5 bases from J; junction bases left unmatched: 8. The CDR3 nucleotides read TGCGCCAGCAGTCATAGCGGACAGGGTCACGAGCAGTACTTC. Translating it yields CASSHSGQGHEQYF.

Points on this clone: This sample includes further DNA sequences coding for the same CDR3. The chain links TRBV29-1 to TRBJ2-7, with TRBD1 matching over 11 bases. Germline V gene sequence: CDR1 SQVTM, CDR2 ANQGSEA. The CDR3 totals 13 residues. The trim removed 7 bases at V and 7 bases at J, leaving 9 bases unmatched. The CDR3 bases are TGCAGCGGGGGGACAGGGACAGGGGGTGAGCAGTACTTC. It codes for CSGGTGTGGEQYF.

The chain recombines TRBV29-1 with TRBJ1-1; no definite D call. The CDR3 runs to 12 residues. The germline V gene has CDR1 SQVTM and CDR2 ANQGSEA. V was trimmed by 2 bases and J by 4 bases, leaving 8 bases between them. The CDR3 DNA is TGCAGCGTTGAACGGTCGATCACTGAAGCTTTCTTT. Residues: CSVERSITEAFF.

The rearrangement uses TRBV30 and TRBJ1-6; possibly TRBD1 for D (6 bases). Trimming left V 8 bases short and J 9 bases short, with 17 bases between. The CDR3 runs to 13 residues. Germline lookup yields CDR1 GTSNPN and CDR2 SVGIG (reference sequence). CDR3 loop: CAGKRQAGSPLHF. As DNA, the CDR3 is TGTGCCGGAAAAAGACAGGCCGGTTCACCCCTCCACTTT.

This chain uses TRBV28 with TRBJ2-7, with TRBD1 matching 9 bases. There are 15 residues in the CDR3. Losses at the gene ends were 3 bases for V and 3 bases for J; bases not matched to a gene: 6. Germline lookup yields CDR1 MDHEN and CDR2 SYDVKM. CDR3 loop: CASSFLGTGLYEQYF. The DNA of the CDR3 is TGTGCCAGCAGTTTTTTGGGGACAGGGCTCTACGAGCAGTACTTC. The variable domain in full, completed from reference TRBV28 and TRBJ2-7, reads DVKVTQSSRYLVKRTGEKVFLECVQDMDHENMFWYRQDPGLGLRLIYFSYDVKMKEKGDIPEGYSVSREKKERFSLILESASTNQTSMYLCASSFLGTGLYEQYFGPGTRLTVT.

This clone was recorded a few times. The sample contains more than one DNA sequence encoding this CDR3. This chain connects TRBV5-1 to TRBJ2-7, with 7 bases that match TRBD1. CDR1 and CDR2 from the germline V gene are SGHRS and YFSETQ. This CDR3 is built from 13 residues. The trim removed 4 bases at V and 3 bases at J, leaving 4 bases unmatched. The CDR3 reads CASSPQGSYEQYF. The CDR3 nucleotides are TGCGCCAGCAGCCCACAGGGGAGCTACGAGCAGTACTTC.

This chain uses TRBV5-1 with TRBJ2-5; 10 nucleotides align to TRBD2. Germline V CDR1 and CDR2: SGHRS, YFSETQ. The CDR3 runs 17 residues. J gave up 5 bases and V 6 bases, and 16 bases lay outside the gene matches. Written as DNA, the CDR3 is TGCGCCAGCAATGCCGAGGGGCTAGCGGGAGTTGGCGAGACCCAGTACTTC. As protein: CASNAEGLAGVGETQYF.

This chain joins TRBV28 and TRBJ2-4; perhaps TRBD2 as D (6 bases). Germline CDR1 and CDR2: MDHEN and SYDVKM. Trimming took 1 base from V and 7 from J, leaving 14 bases between them. The CDR3 totals 15 residues. The CDR3 reads CASSLYAGFENIQYF. CDR3 DNA sequence: TGTGCCAGCAGTTTATATGCGGGATTTGAGAACATTCAGTACTTC.